The sample holds a few counts of the clone carrying this T cell receptor beta chain. Its antigen is unidentified. TCR beta cDNA libraries had unique molecular identifiers. The T cell input of roughly 0.95 to 11 million gave approximately 500,000 cDNA molecules. MiXCR, applied by TCRdb to the PCR reads, yields one record per CDR3 protein. The data show about 180,000 distinct CDR3 sequences, roughly 31% seen once. In germline, CDR1 is SGHRS, CDR2 YFSETQ. The CDR3 is 14 residues long. This sample was included in a study of post-analysis software for immune sequencing data. Study overall: Clinical courses comprised relapsing-remitting, secondary progressive and progressive-relapsing multiple sclerosis.

Points from the study as a whole: Compared against controls, patients with multiple sclerosis displayed significantly lower normalized Chao1 diversity. With F measure, samples from one preparation batch clustered together strongly. TRBV5-6, TRBV5-1 and TRBV20-1 belonged to a set of a handful of TRBV segments that were more frequent in patients than controls.

Sample: blood. The chain links TRBV5-1 to TRBJ2-5; D remains unclear. The J call may be in error: the DNA end matches TRBJ2-7 better. The sequence derives from a girl between 10 and 17 years old with multiple sclerosis. Here the CDR3 DNA reads TGCGCCAGCAGCTGGGCGGTCCGAGGAAGCGAGCAGTACTTC. Translated: CASSWAVRGSEQYF.